These 24 T cell receptor beta chains were sequenced from one sample in a study of blood T cell repertoires in COVID-19. The assay was immunoSEQ multiplex PCR, and TCRdb's table has in-frame clones only and misses some. The sample records 250,000 to 300,000 clones, 75% to 90% being singletons. Sequenced input: peripheral blood. These receptors all come from a man aged 30 to 39 with active or convalescent COVID-19.

The CDR3 is CASRGTGRGEAFF. Written as DNA, the CDR3 is TGTGCCAGCAGGGGGACAGGGAGAGGTGAAGCTTTCTTT. This chain connects TRBV6-5 to TRBJ1-1, with 9 nucleotides matching TRBD1. CDR3 length equals 13 residues. V gave up 6 bases and J gave up 7 bases; unmatched junction bases: 6. Germline CDR1 reads MNHEY; CDR2 reads SVGAGI.

The chain carries TRBV7-9 and TRBJ2-3, with a tentative D call TRBD1 (6 bases). V was cut by 6 bases and J by 6 bases, with 10 bases left in between. The CDR3 has 12 residues. CDR1 SEHNR and CDR2 FQNEAQ come from the germline V gene (reference sequence). The CDR3 region is CASSYRVDTQYF. The CDR3 DNA reads TGTGCCAGCAGTTACAGGGTGGATACGCAGTATTTT. The full variable domain, with the rest looked up from reference TRBV7-9 and TRBJ2-3, is DTGVSQNPRHKITKRGQNVTFRCDPISEHNRLYWYRQTLGQGPEFLTYFQNEAQLEKSRLLSDRFSAERPKGSFSTLEIQRTEQGDSAMYLCASSYRVDTQYFGPGTRLTVL.

The rearrangement uses TRBV19 and TRBJ1-2; 8 nucleotides line up with TRBD1. The CDR3 spans 15 residues. Germline CDR1 is LNHDA and CDR2 is SQIVND (reference sequence). With 4 bases clipped from V and 4 bases from J, the junction kept 8 bases outside the gene matches. The CDR3 is CASSKGQEKLYGYTF. CDR3 nucleotide sequence: TGTGCCAGTAGTAAGGGACAGGAAAAACTCTATGGCTACACCTTC.

This chain connects TRBV20-1 to TRBJ2-3; D remains ambiguous. Looked up from germline, CDR1 is DFQATT and CDR2 is SNEGSKA (reference sequence). This CDR3 region has 11 residues. Trimming removed 8 bases from V and 6 bases from J, with 12 bases in between. CDR3 loop: CSFILGDTQYF. The CDR3 DNA sequence: TGCAGTTTCATTCTCGGGGATACGCAGTATTTT.

The V and J genes are TRBV6-5 and TRBJ2-7, with 7 nucleotides matching TRBD2. The ends lost 9 bases at V and 2 bases at J; junction bases unmatched: 4. CDR3 length: 12 amino acids. CDR1 and CDR2 (germline): MNHEY, SVGAGI. The CDR3 region has the DNA TGTGCCAGTAGCGGGTTCCCCTACGAGCAGTACTTC. This encodes CASSGFPYEQYF.

In this sample, this clone turned up a few times. V and J are TRBV7-9 and TRBJ1-5; no firm D call. Trimming removed 5 bases from V and 2 bases from J, with 13 bases in between. This CDR3 is 15 amino acids long. Germline V CDR1 and CDR2: SEHNR, FQNEAQ (reference sequence). The CDR3 loop is CASSPTTEGNQPQHF. CDR3 DNA sequence: TGTGCCAGCAGCCCCACGACGGAGGGCAATCAGCCCCAGCATTTT.

The chain recombines TRBV7-2 with TRBJ1-1, with unresolved D. The germline CDR1 and CDR2 sequences are SGHTA and FQGNSA. Trimming removed 1 base at V and 5 bases at J, with 8 bases between. The CDR3 is 13 amino acids. The CDR3 DNA sequence: TGTGCCAGCAGCTTAGGGCAGTTAACTGAAGCTTTCTTT. Translation: CASSLGQLTEAFF.

The chain recombines TRBV7-9 with TRBJ1-2; the D gene is possibly TRBD1 (6 bases). The V gene lost 5 bases and the J gene lost 0 bases, with 13 bases spanning the gap. CDR1 is SEHNR, CDR2 FQNEAQ, per germline (reference sequence). The CDR3 extends over 15 amino acids. In DNA, the CDR3 is TGTGCCAGCAGCCGAACAGGGATGTCTAACTATGGCTACACCTTC. Translation: CASSRTGMSNYGYTF.

This clone was recorded a few times. This chain links TRBV4-2 with TRBJ2-7, with no clear D. The germline V gene encodes CDR1 LGHNA and CDR2 YNFKEQ. Trimming removed 0 bases at V and 3 bases at J, with 9 bases between. The CDR3 sequence is 14 residues long. The CDR3 DNA is TGTGCCAGCAGCCAAGAAATGGAGAACTACGAGCAGTACTTC. It specifies CASSQEMENYEQYF.

The chain carries TRBV27 and TRBJ2-6; D gene ambiguous. The CDR3 consists of 14 residues. With 3 bases removed from V and 4 bases from J, the gap between germline ends came to 7 bases. CDR1 and CDR2 (germline): MNHEY, SMNVEV (reference sequence). CDR3 loop: CASSLLAGANVLTF. The DNA of the CDR3 is TGTGCCAGCAGTTTGCTGGCCGGGGCCAACGTCCTGACTTTC.

This chain joins TRBV7-9 and TRBJ2-1; TRBD1 matches 7 bases. The V gene end was trimmed by 6 bases and the J gene end by 2 bases; junction bases not matched to a gene: 13. In germline, CDR1 is SEHNR, CDR2 FQNEAQ (reference sequence). This CDR3 spans 17 amino acids. CDR3 sequence reads: CASRESQGVFAYNEQFF. The CDR3 DNA reads TGTGCCAGCAGGGAGAGTCAGGGGGTATTCGCCTACAATGAGCAGTTCTTC.

The V call is TRBV29-1, the J call TRBJ1-4; 12 bases are a match to TRBD1. The CDR3 extends over 15 amino acids. Germline V gene data show CDR1 as SQVTM and CDR2 as ANQGSEA. J lost 7 bases, V lost 6 bases, and 9 bases had no gene match. CDR3 bases: TGCAGCGTGGCCGGGACAGGGGGCCTTACTGAAAAACTGTTTTTT. Translation: CSVAGTGGLTEKLFF.

The rearrangement links TRBV7-9 to TRBJ1-6; TRBD1 is a possible D gene (5 bases). Germline-derived CDR1 and CDR2 are SEHNR and FQNEAQ (reference sequence). Trimming shortened V by 6 bases and J by 3 bases, and 12 bases separated the two germline ends. This CDR3 is 15 amino acids long. The CDR3 DNA is TGTGCCAGCAGAGTGGACAACAGCTATAATTCACCCCTCCACTTT. Translating gives CASRVDNSYNSPLHF.

The chain links TRBV6-6 to TRBJ2-7, with 10 bases matching TRBD2. This CDR3 contains 15 residues. In germline, CDR1 is MNHNY, CDR2 SVGAGI (reference sequence). With V trimmed by 4 bases and J by 3 bases, 6 bases remained unmatched. The CDR3 reads CASSLTASGGYEQYF. Written as DNA, the CDR3 is TGTGCCAGCAGTTTAACGGCTAGCGGGGGCTACGAGCAGTACTTC.

In nucleotides, the CDR3 is TGTGCCAGCTCGACAGGGATTGAAAACACCATATATTTT. Its translation is CASSTGIENTIYF. The chain couples TRBV19 to TRBJ1-3, with 7 bases matching TRBD1. Germline values: CDR1 LNHDA, CDR2 SQIVND (reference sequence). V trimming: 9 bases; J trimming: 6 bases; junction bases outside the gene matches: 8. This CDR3 has 13 residues.

V gene TRBV5-1 combines with J gene TRBJ1-2; D uncertain. Germline CDR1 reads SGHRS; CDR2 reads YFSETQ. CDR3 length: 11 residues. With 3 bases removed from V and 13 bases from J, the gap between germline ends came to 13 bases. CDR3 protein: CASSSTGLLTF. CDR3 in DNA: TGCGCCAGCAGCTCCACGGGTCTACTCACCTTC.

The gene calls are TRBV7-2 and TRBJ1-2; TRBD1 aligns across 7 bases. J lost 6 bases, V lost 2 bases, and 6 bases had no gene match. The CDR3 covers 14 residues. Germline CDR1 SGHTA, CDR2 FQGNSA. CDR3 DNA sequence: TGTGCCAGCAGCTTAAGGGGCAGGGGGGATGGCTACACCTTC. Amino acids: CASSLRGRGDGYTF.

The chain is built from TRBV5-1 and TRBJ1-1; D possibly corresponds to TRBD1 (6 bases). Germline V gene lookup returns CDR1 SGHRS and CDR2 YFSETQ. Between the trimmed V and J ends, which lost 4 bases and 1 base, there was a span of 14 bases. CDR3 length equals 15 residues. Here the CDR3 reads CASSPDGQSNTEAFF. In nucleotides, the CDR3 is TGCGCCAGCAGCCCCGACGGACAGTCGAACACTGAAGCTTTCTTT.

The V call is TRBV10-3, the J call TRBJ1-5, with 7 positions matching TRBD1. Trimming at V came to 3 bases and at J to 5 bases, leaving 1 base not matched to a gene. The CDR3 has 13 amino acids. CDR1 and CDR2 from the germline V gene are ENHRY and SYGVKD. Here the CDR3 DNA reads TGTGCCATCAGTGACAGGGGGGATCAGCCCCAGCATTTT. Its translation: CAISDRGDQPQHF.

The chain has TRBV2 and TRBJ2-7; D is unresolved. The CDR3 runs 12 residues. The V end lost 4 bases, the J end lost 4 bases, and 8 bases lay between the germline ends. From germline, CDR1 is SNHLY and CDR2 FYNNEI. The DNA of the CDR3 is TGTGCCAGCAGTGTCGTCCGGTACGAGCAGTACTTC. It encodes CASSVVRYEQYF.

The genes are TRBV5-1 and TRBJ2-1; no definite D call. V lost 6 bases and J lost 8, with 21 bases in between. Germline V lookup: CDR1 SGHRS, CDR2 YFSETQ. CDR3 length: 15 residues. The CDR3 here is CASTGASSVVDEQFF. The CDR3 nucleotides are TGCGCCAGCACCGGAGCCTCCTCGGTAGTCGATGAGCAGTTCTTC.

The chain uses TRBV19 and TRBJ1-2; possible D gene TRBD1, 6 bases. Trimming took off 2 bases at V and 3 bases at J, with 13 bases between the two ends. CDR1 is LNHDA and CDR2 is SQIVND in the germline V gene (reference sequence). The CDR3 runs 15 residues. The DNA of the CDR3 is TGTGCCAGTAGTATAAACAGGGATGGAGACTATGGCTACACCTTC. Translated, it gives CASSINRDGDYGYTF. Together with reference TRBV19 and TRBJ1-2, the CDR3 gives the full variable domain: DGGITQSPKYLFRKEGQNVTLSCEQNLNHDAMYWYRQDPGQGLRLIYYSQIVNDFQKGDIAEGYSVSREKKESFPLTVTSAQKNPTAFYLCASSINRDGDYGYTFGSGTRLTVV.

This clone was counted once. The genes are TRBV27 and TRBJ2-7; 8 positions agree with TRBD2. From germline, CDR1 is MNHEY and CDR2 SMNVEV (reference sequence). The CDR3 consists of 13 residues. Trimming at V came to 6 bases and at J to 3 bases, leaving 4 bases not matched to a gene. The CDR3 loop reads CASRRGVGYEQYF. The DNA of the CDR3 is TGTGCCAGCAGGCGGGGGGTAGGCTACGAGCAGTACTTC.

The V and J genes are TRBV24-1 and TRBJ1-2; 8 nucleotides line up with TRBD1. The CDR3 spans 14 residues. Germline V gene data show CDR1 as KGHDR and CDR2 as SFDVKD. After removal of 3 bases from V and 4 bases from J, the junction contained 3 bases not matched to a gene. The CDR3 DNA reads TGTGCCACCAGTGATCAGGGGGCTGGCTATGGCTACACCTTC. It is translated as CATSDQGAGYGYTF.